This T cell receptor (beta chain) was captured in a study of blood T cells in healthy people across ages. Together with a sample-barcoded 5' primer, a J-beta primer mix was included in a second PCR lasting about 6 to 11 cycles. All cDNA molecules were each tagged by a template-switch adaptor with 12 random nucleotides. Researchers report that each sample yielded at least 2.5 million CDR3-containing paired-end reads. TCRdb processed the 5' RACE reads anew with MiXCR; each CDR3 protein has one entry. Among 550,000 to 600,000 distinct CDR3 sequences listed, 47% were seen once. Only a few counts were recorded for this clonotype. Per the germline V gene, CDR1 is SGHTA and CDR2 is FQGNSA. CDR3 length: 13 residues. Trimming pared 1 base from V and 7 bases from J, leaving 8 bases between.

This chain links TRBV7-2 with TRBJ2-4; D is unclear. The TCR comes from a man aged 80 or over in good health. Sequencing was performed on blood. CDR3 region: CASSLDLRNIQYF. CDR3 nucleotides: TGTGCCAGCAGCTTAGATCTACGGAACATTCAGTACTTC. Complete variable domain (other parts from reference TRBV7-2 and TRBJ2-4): GAGVSQSPSNKVTEKGKDVELRCDPISGHTALYWYRQSLGQGLEFLIYFQGNSAPDKSGLPSDRFSAERTGGSVSTLTIQRTQQEDSAVYLCASSLDLRNIQYFGAGTRLSVL.